The present entry profiles one T cell receptor beta chain with its context. This sample was taken from a study of blood T cell repertoires in COVID-19. Study at large: The origin of the acute and convalescent COVID-19 samples was the United States, Italy and Spain. T cells, B-cell-depleted T cells, or PBMCs supplied cDNA or gDNA.

The trim removed 5 bases at V and 5 bases at J, leaving 15 bases unmatched. The CDR3 consists of 17 residues. Germline values: CDR1 SGHVS, CDR2 FNYEAQ. Original handling: Using reference gene primer amplification, nucleated cell counts were estimated. The data were produced by immunoSEQ multiplex PCR, yet TCRdb's version contains in-frame clones alone and is incomplete. V and J calls plus clone size are reproduced from that table; the DNA served to infer D and trimming. The sample carries about 170,000 clones, around 83% recorded once. The chain links TRBV7-6 to TRBJ2-7, with 10 bases aligning to TRBD2. The sequencing input was peripheral blood. This receptor was obtained from a woman in her 70s who had recovered from COVID-19. CDR3 sequence reads: CASSQIGGASGSHEQYF. DNA for the CDR3: TGTGCCAGCAGCCAAATAGGTGGGGCTAGCGGGAGTCACGAGCAGTACTTC.